Listed below are T cell receptor beta chains from one sample, sequenced in a study of PD-1 blockade in classical Hodgkin lymphoma. Clones were read by immunoSEQ multiplex PCR, and TCRdb kept only the in-frame ones, dropping some. The sample consists of 15,000 to 20,000 clones, 82% of them appearing once. The specimen was peripheral blood mononuclear cells (PBMCs), collected before the second cycle of nivolumab. Every receptor here comes from a human donor with classical Hodgkin lymphoma. Each CDR3 is given with its conserved first and last residue. The order of the fields is CDR3 protein, J gene, V gene.

CDR3: CASSWLAGGQETQYF
J: TRBJ2-5
V: TRBV5-1

CDR3: CASSSTDTQYF
J: TRBJ2-3
V: TRBV7-2

CDR3: CASSLGRGTYGYTF
J: TRBJ1-2
V: TRBV11-2

CDR3: CASSQDAQGRDGYTF
J: TRBJ1-2
V: TRBV4-1

CDR3: CASSGGQVAPGELFF
J: TRBJ2-2
V: TRBV6-6

CDR3: CASSMALNTEAFF
J: TRBJ1-1
V: TRBV19

CDR3: CASSWRMGPYEQYF
J: TRBJ2-7
V: TRBV7-2

CDR3: CASSVDGGMNTEAFF
J: TRBJ1-1
V: TRBV9

CDR3: CASSEAGPSPLHF
J: TRBJ1-6
V: TRBV6-1

CDR3: CASSVSSGSGNTIYF
J: TRBJ1-3
V: TRBV9

CDR3: CASSRTVGTGEQQYF
J: TRBJ2-7
V: TRBV6-5

CDR3: CASSQFDYGYTF
J: TRBJ1-2
V: TRBV4-1

CDR3: CASSLRQGLNTEAFF
J: TRBJ1-1
V: TRBV5-1

CDR3: CASSLGFHGGIYGYTF
J: TRBJ1-2
V: TRBV7-9